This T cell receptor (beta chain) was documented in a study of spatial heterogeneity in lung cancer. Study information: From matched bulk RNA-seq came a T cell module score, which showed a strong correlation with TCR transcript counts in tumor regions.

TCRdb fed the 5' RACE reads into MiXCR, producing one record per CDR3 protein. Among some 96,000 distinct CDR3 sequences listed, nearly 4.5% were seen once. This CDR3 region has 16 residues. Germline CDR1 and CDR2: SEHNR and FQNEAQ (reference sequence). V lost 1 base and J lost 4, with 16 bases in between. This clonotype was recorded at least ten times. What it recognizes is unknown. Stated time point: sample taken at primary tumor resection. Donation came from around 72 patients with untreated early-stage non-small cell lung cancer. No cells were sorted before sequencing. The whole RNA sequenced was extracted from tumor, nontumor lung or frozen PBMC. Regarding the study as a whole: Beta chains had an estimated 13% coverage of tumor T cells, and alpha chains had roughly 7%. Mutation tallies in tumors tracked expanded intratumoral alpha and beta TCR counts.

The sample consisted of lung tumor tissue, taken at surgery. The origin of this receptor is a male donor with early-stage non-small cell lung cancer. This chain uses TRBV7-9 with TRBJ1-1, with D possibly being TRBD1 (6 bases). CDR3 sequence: CASSLDLGGSGTEAFF. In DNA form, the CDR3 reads TGTGCCAGCAGCTTAGATCTCGGGGGCTCGGGCACTGAAGCTTTCTTT.